This T cell receptor (beta chain) came from a study of Ad26.COV2.S vaccination and SARS-CoV-2 variants. The wider study: Each vaccinee took Ad26.COV2.S intramuscularly, once or twice 56 days apart.

Only in-frame clones appear in the TCRdb table, and some are missing; sequencing was by immunoSEQ multiplex PCR. The data show some 330,000 clones, with 90% seen just once and around 5% held by the top ten. The CDR3 covers 14 residues. Germline CDR1 reads SGHTA; CDR2 reads FQGNSA. V shed 7 bases and J shed 0 bases, with 12 bases lying between them. About this clone itself: Its target is not known.

Study-level findings and limits: Spike-specific TCR breadth was greater after Ad26.COV2.S than placebo.

Described treatment: approximately 18 received Ad26.COV2.S at low or high dose, single or two shots; several received placebo; per-sample allocation not given. Vaccine and placebo recipients were sampled on day 63 after the first injection. Participants' vaccine, an Ad26 vector, delivered Wuhan-strain SARS-CoV-2 spike. This receptor was taken from a person aged 18 to 65 who received the Ad26.COV2.S COVID-19 vaccine or a placebo. The rearrangement links TRBV7-2 to TRBJ1-1; no clear D gene. The sample in question was peripheral blood, obtained in a trial of Ad26.COV2.S vaccine versus placebo. CDR3 nucleotide sequence: TGTGCCAGCACCCCGGATAGGTTGAACACTGAAGCTTTCTTT. Translated: CASTPDRLNTEAFF.